The entry that follows covers one TCR beta chain sequence. Its antigen remains unknown. These data belong to a study of cytomegalovirus exposure and HLA in healthy donors. The wider study: In an early release, HLA-typed donors contributed some 82 million unique TCR sequences.

60 Vbeta and 13 Jbeta primers were used in PCR. Here immunoSEQ multiplex PCR was the method, and the copy in TCRdb shows in-frame clones only, minus some. This table holds about 160,000 clones, less than 85% found once. The J segment lost 7 bases and the V segment lost 7 bases, leaving 12 bases of the junction unmatched. CDR1 and CDR2 (germline): SQVTM, ANQGSEA. The length of the CDR3 is 15 residues. Study-level findings and limits: Among CMV-associated TCR beta chains, most appeared HLA-restricted in a later analysis.

The V and J genes are TRBV29-1 and TRBJ2-1, with 11 bases aligning to TRBD2. The TCR sequence derives from a man in his fifties or sixties in good health and CMV-seronegative. Material for sequencing was PBMCs. CDR3 nucleotide sequence: TGCAGCGCTTTTATAGCGGGGGGGGAATTGAATGAGCAGTTCTTC. Amino acid sequence: CSAFIAGGELNEQFF.